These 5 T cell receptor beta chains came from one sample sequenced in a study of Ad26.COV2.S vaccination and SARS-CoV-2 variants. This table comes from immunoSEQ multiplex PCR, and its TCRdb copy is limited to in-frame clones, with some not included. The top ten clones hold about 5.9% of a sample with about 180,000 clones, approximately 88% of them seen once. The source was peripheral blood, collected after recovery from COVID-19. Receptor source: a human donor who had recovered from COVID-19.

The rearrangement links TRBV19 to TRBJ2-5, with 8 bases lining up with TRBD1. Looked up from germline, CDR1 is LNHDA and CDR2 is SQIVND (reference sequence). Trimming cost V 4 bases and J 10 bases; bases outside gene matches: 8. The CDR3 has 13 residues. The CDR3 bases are TGTGCCAGTAGTACCGTACAGGGGGGTAACCAGTACTTC. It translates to CASSTVQGGNQYF.

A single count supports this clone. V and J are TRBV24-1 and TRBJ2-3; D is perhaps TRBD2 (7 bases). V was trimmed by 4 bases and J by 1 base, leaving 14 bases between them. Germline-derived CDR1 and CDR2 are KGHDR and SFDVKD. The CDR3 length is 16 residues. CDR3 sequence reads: CATSDPGGLGTDTQYF. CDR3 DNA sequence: TGTGCCACCAGTGACCCGGGGGGCCTAGGCACAGATACGCAGTATTTT.

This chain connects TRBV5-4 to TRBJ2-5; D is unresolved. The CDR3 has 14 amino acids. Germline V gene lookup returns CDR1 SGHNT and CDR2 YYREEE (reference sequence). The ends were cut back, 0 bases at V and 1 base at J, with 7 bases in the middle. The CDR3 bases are TGTGCCAGCAGCTTGGATTCCCTCCAAGAGACCCAGTACTTC. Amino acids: CASSLDSLQETQYF.

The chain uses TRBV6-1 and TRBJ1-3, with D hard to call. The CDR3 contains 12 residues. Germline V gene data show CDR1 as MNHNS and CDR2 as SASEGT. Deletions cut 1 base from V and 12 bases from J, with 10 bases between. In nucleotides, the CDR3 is TGTGCCAGCAGTGAAGAGGACTCTGTCATATATTTT. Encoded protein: CASSEEDSVIYF.

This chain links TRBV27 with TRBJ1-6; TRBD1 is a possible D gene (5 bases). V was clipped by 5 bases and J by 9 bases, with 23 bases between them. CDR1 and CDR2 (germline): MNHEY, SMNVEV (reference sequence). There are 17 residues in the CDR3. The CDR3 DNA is TGTGCCAGCAGTCCCCCCGGGGGGGAGGAATTTGGTTCACCCCTCCACTTT. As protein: CASSPPGGEEFGSPLHF.